The subject of this entry is one T cell receptor beta chain. This entry belongs to a study of T cell changes during pregnancy in multiple sclerosis. Sequencing used immunoSEQ multiplex PCR; TCRdb keeps in-frame clones, though not all of them. The table lists 59,000 or so clones, 90% to 95% of them singletons. Germline V gene data show CDR1 as MNHNS and CDR2 as SASEGT. This CDR3 region has 15 residues. The V end lost 3 bases, the J end lost 0 bases, and 9 bases lay between the germline ends. The sequencing here drew on peripheral blood, taken in the third trimester of pregnancy. The TCR originated in a female donor in good health, enrolled as a control in a pregnancy study. The V gene is TRBV6-1, the J gene TRBJ1-3, with D uncertain. Here the CDR3 DNA reads TGTGCCAGCAGTGACAGACGGGGCTCTGGAAACACCATATATTTT. Amino acid sequence: CASSDRRGSGNTIYF.